The 20 T cell receptor beta chains below all came from one sample that was sequenced in a study of T-cell reconstitution after alpha-beta-depleted transplantation in children. Unique molecular identifiers featured in how the TCRbeta library was prepared. TCRdb recomputed calls from the PCR reads with MiXCR, one row per CDR3 protein. Here the sample spans 750,000 to 950,000 distinct CDR3 sequences, about 15% being singletons. The source material was PBMCs, mostly from graft donor cells, sampled 360 days after TCRalphabeta/CD19-depleted stem cell transplant. These receptors were taken from a male patient younger than 18 who had a stem cell transplant for acute lymphoblastic leukemia, so the T cells may come from the graft donor.

This clonotype came up a few times. The V and J genes are TRBV12-3 or TRBV12-4 and TRBJ2-5; perhaps TRBD1 as D (6 bases). Trimming stripped 3 bases from V and 5 bases from J, with 13 bases between. CDR3 length: 14 amino acids. CDR3 protein: CASSLGAPKETQYF. The CDR3 bases are TGTGCCAGCAGTTTGGGGGCACCAAAGGAGACCCAGTACTTC.

The chain recombines TRBV19 with TRBJ1-1, with TRBD1 as a possible D gene (6 bases). The CDR3 sequence is 17 residues long. Trimming took 6 bases from V and 5 from J, leaving 25 bases between them. Germline V CDR1 and CDR2: LNHDA, SQIVND (reference sequence). DNA of the CDR3: TGTGCCAGTAGAGACTCGCTTTCCGGGACAAGGTGGACTGAAGCTTTCTTT. It encodes CASRDSLSGTRWTEAFF.

The genes are TRBV6-5 and TRBJ1-2; D gene ambiguous. The germline V and J ends were trimmed by 2 bases and 1 base, with 8 bases remaining between them. This CDR3 is 14 amino acids long. CDR1 MNHEY and CDR2 SVGAGI come from the germline V gene. The CDR3 bases are TGTGCCAGCAGTTACGGGCACCTTAACTATGGCTACACCTTC. The encoded protein is CASSYGHLNYGYTF.

The sample holds a few counts of this clonotype. This sequence joins TRBV2 and TRBJ2-1; D perhaps matches TRBD2 (5 bases). From germline, CDR1 is SNHLY and CDR2 FYNNEI. The germline V and J ends were trimmed by 2 bases and 7 bases, with 18 bases remaining between them. The CDR3 contains 16 residues. DNA of the CDR3: TGTGCCAGCAGTGAAAAAGTGGGAGATCGCCGTAATGAGCAGTTCTTC. Amino acid sequence: CASSEKVGDRRNEQFF. Complete variable domain (other parts from reference TRBV2 and TRBJ2-1): EPEVTQTPSHQVTQMGQEVILRCVPISNHLYFYWYRQILGQKVEFLVSFYNNEISEKSEIFDDQFSVERPDGSNFTLKIRSTKLEDSAMYFCASSEKVGDRRNEQFFGPGTRLTVL.

Only a few counts were recorded for this clonotype. The chain uses TRBV15 and TRBJ2-3; 7 bases match TRBD2. Germline lookup yields CDR1 LNHNV and CDR2 YYDKDF (reference sequence). The junction had 10 bases not matched to a gene; V was cut back by 3 bases and J by 1 base. The CDR3 contains 17 residues. CDR3 loop: CATSSPELASRTDTQYF. As DNA, the CDR3 is TGTGCCACCAGCAGCCCGGAACTAGCGTCTCGCACAGATACGCAGTATTTT. The full variable domain, in which reference TRBV15 and TRBJ2-3 provide the parts outside the CDR3, is DAMVIQNPRYQVTQFGKPVTLSCSQTLNHNVMYWYQQKSSQAPKLLFHYYDKDFNNEADTPDNFQSRRPNTSFCFLDIRSPGLGDTAMYLCATSSPELASRTDTQYFGPGTRLTVL.

There are a few counts of this clonotype. The genes are TRBV5-1 and TRBJ2-1; no clear D. The germline V and J ends were trimmed by 0 bases and 6 bases, with 7 bases remaining between them. Germline values: CDR1 SGHRS, CDR2 YFSETQ. This CDR3 is built from 13 residues. The CDR3 loop reads CASSLAALNEQFF. CDR3 DNA: TGCGCCAGCAGCTTGGCTGCGCTCAATGAGCAGTTCTTC.

The chain recombines TRBV7-9 with TRBJ2-7, with D unclear. V dropped 1 base and J dropped 3 bases, with 7 bases sitting between them. The CDR3 is 13 amino acids. Germline-derived CDR1 and CDR2 are SEHNR and FQNEAQ (reference sequence). CDR3 amino acids: CASSLEKVYEQYF. In DNA, the CDR3 is TGTGCCAGCAGCTTAGAGAAGGTCTACGAGCAGTACTTC. Together with reference TRBV7-9 and TRBJ2-7, the CDR3 gives the full variable domain: DTGVSQNPRHKITKRGQNVTFRCDPISEHNRLYWYRQTLGQGPEFLTYFQNEAQLEKSRLLSDRFSAERPKGSFSTLEIQRTEQGDSAMYLCASSLEKVYEQYFGPGTRLTVT.

V usage is TRBV9 and J usage is TRBJ2-1; TRBD2 matches at 12 bases. The CDR3 runs 15 residues. Germline V CDR1 and CDR2: SGDLS, YYNGEE. V shed 3 bases, J shed 7 bases, and the junction held 5 bases outside the gene matches. Here the CDR3 reads CASSALAGGGNEQFF. The CDR3 DNA reads as TGTGCCAGCAGCGCCCTAGCGGGAGGGGGAAATGAGCAGTTCTTC.

This clonotype was observed many times. V usage is TRBV29-1 and J usage is TRBJ2-5; no firm D call. Trimming cost V 3 bases and J 5 bases, with 16 bases left between them. The germline CDR1 and CDR2 sequences are SQVTM and ANQGSEA. This CDR3 has 14 residues. Written as DNA, the CDR3 is TGCAGCGTTGATTCCCCGGGCCCCAGGGAGACCCAGTACTTC. Its translation is CSVDSPGPRETQYF.

This clonotype was detected a few times. The chain combines TRBV5-4 with TRBJ1-2; 7 bases map to TRBD1. This CDR3 contains 17 residues. Trimming cost V 3 bases and J 6 bases; bases outside gene matches: 17. Germline V gives CDR1 SGHNT, CDR2 YYREEE (reference sequence). The CDR3 DNA is TGTGCCAGCAGCTACGATAATCCTCAGGGGGGGGGTCATGGCTACACCTTC. Its translation: CASSYDNPQGGGHGYTF.

This clonotype turned up a few times. This chain's CDR3 is CASSLEGPGWHTEAFF. CDR3 in DNA: TGTGCCAGCAGCTTAGAAGGACCGGGTTGGCACACTGAAGCTTTCTTT. This sequence joins TRBV11-2 and TRBJ1-1; no definite D call. Per germline, CDR1 SGHAT and CDR2 FQNNGV. The CDR3 runs to 16 residues. The V and J ends lost 0 bases and 3 bases respectively, with 14 bases between them. Variable domain in full (rest from reference TRBV11-2 and TRBJ1-1): EAGVAQSPRYKIIEKRQSVAFWCNPISGHATLYWYQQILGQGPKLLIQFQNNGVVDDSQLPKDRFSAERLKGVDSTLKIQPAKLEDSAVYLCASSLEGPGWHTEAFFGQGTRLTVV.

The chain combines TRBV3-1 with TRBJ1-5, with a possible D match to TRBD1 (6 bases). This CDR3 comprises 16 residues. Trimming cost V 1 base and J 4 bases, with 14 bases left between them. Germline CDR1 reads LGHDT; CDR2 reads YNNKEL (reference sequence). The CDR3 region is CASSQGGGSRNQPQHF. As DNA, the CDR3 is TGTGCCAGCAGCCAAGGAGGGGGAAGCAGGAATCAGCCCCAGCATTTT.

This clonotype came up a few times. This chain joins TRBV24-1 and TRBJ2-5, with 7 bases fitting TRBD1. The CDR3 has 15 residues. CDR1 and CDR2 (germline): KGHDR, SFDVKD. The V segment lost 5 bases and the J segment 4 bases; nucleotides outside the gene matches: 9. The CDR3 region is CATSGMTGFGETQYF. CDR3 bases: TGTGCCACCAGTGGTATGACAGGGTTTGGAGAGACCCAGTACTTC.

This chain joins TRBV11-3 and TRBJ2-5, with 7 bases identical to TRBD2. V was pared by 0 bases and J by 5 bases, with 6 bases of the junction left unmatched. The CDR3 extends over 15 amino acids. The germline gives CDR1 SGHNT, CDR2 YENEEA. CDR3 loop: CASSLDGGRTETQYF. The CDR3 DNA is TGTGCCAGCAGCTTAGACGGCGGGAGAACGGAGACCCAGTACTTC.

There are a few counts of this clonotype. The chain recombines TRBV2 with TRBJ2-1, with a possible D match to TRBD2 (6 bases). Per germline, CDR1 SNHLY and CDR2 FYNNEI. Between the trimmed V and J ends, which lost 7 bases and 9 bases, there was a span of 19 bases. CDR3 length equals 14 residues. The CDR3 here is CASIIDAGIGEQFF. The CDR3 DNA reads as TGTGCCAGCATCATCGACGCGGGGATTGGTGAGCAGTTCTTC.

This clonotype showed up many times. The chain carries TRBV4-1 and TRBJ2-1; 10 bases align to TRBD1. This CDR3 has 17 residues. V shed 0 bases, J shed 6 bases, and the junction held 8 bases outside the gene matches. The V gene's germline CDR1 is MGHRA and CDR2 YSYEKL. The CDR3 loop reads CASSQDRRQGAVNEQFF. The CDR3, as DNA: TGCGCCAGCAGCCAAGATCGACGACAGGGGGCGGTCAATGAGCAGTTCTTC.

This clonotype was counted at least ten times. The rearrangement uses TRBV9 and TRBJ2-5, with 11 nucleotides matching TRBD2. With V trimmed by 4 bases and J by 4 bases, 3 bases remained unmatched. The germline V gene has CDR1 SGDLS and CDR2 YYNGEE. The CDR3 is 14 amino acids. The DNA of the CDR3 is TGTGCCAGCAGCACTAGCGGGAGAACAGAGACCCAGTACTTC. Amino acid sequence: CASSTSGRTETQYF. The full variable domain, with the rest looked up from reference TRBV9 and TRBJ2-5, is DSGVTQTPKHLITATGQRVTLRCSPRSGDLSVYWYQQSLDQGLQFLIQYYNGEERAKGNILERFSAQQFPDLHSELNLSSLELGDSALYFCASSTSGRTETQYFGPGTRLLVL.

This chain connects TRBV10-3 to TRBJ2-1; D gene uncertain. The CDR3 covers 16 residues. The V gene lost 5 bases and the J gene lost 2 bases, with 16 bases spanning the gap. Germline CDR1 and CDR2: ENHRY and SYGVKD. The CDR3 spells CAISHSPLYPYNEQFF. The CDR3 nucleotides are TGTGCCATCAGTCACAGCCCCCTTTACCCCTACAATGAGCAGTTCTTC.

This sequence joins TRBV2 and TRBJ2-4, with 9 bases that match TRBD2. This CDR3 has 18 residues. Germline lookup yields CDR1 SNHLY and CDR2 FYNNEI. V lost 6 bases to trimming and J lost 0 bases; unmatched junction nucleotides: 12. The CDR3 loop reads CASSQGLATFLAKNIQYF. The CDR3 region has the DNA TGTGCCAGCAGCCAAGGACTAGCGACCTTTCTAGCCAAAAACATTCAGTACTTC.

This clonotype showed up just a few times. The CDR3 loop reads CASSATLTDTQYF. Here the CDR3 DNA reads TGTGCCAGCAGCGCGACCCTGACAGATACGCAGTATTTT. This rearrangement joins TRBV9 to TRBJ2-3; D remains ambiguous. The CDR3 is 13 amino acids. Germline lookup yields CDR1 SGDLS and CDR2 YYNGEE. Trimming took 3 bases from V and 3 from J, leaving 8 bases between them.